These T cell receptor beta chains were read from a single sample in a study of control samples from healthy donors and cancer patients. Repertoires were generated with immunoSEQ multiplex PCR, while TCRdb's copy carries only in-frame clones and drops some. The repertoire holds fewer than 80,000 clones, with 90% as singletons. Material for sequencing was PBMCs. These receptor sequences come from a man aged 55 to 70 with colorectal cancer. CDR3s include the opening cysteine and the closing phenylalanine or tryptophan. A D gene is named only where the DNA matches it firmly. Size is omitted from some rows. Given values are once, few, many or a class for expanded clones.

abundance: NA; d_gene: NA; j_gene: TRBJ2-7; v_gene: TRBV7-8; CDR3nt: TGTGCCAGCAGCTTAAAGGGGCCAAACTACGAGCAGTACTTC; CDR3aa: CASSLKGPNYEQYF
abundance: NA; d_gene: NA; j_gene: TRBJ2-5; v_gene: TRBV9; CDR3nt: TGTGCCAGCAGCGTAACGGGACACCTCCAAGAGACCCAGTACTTC; CDR3aa: CASSVTGHLQETQYF
abundance: NA; d_gene: NA; j_gene: TRBJ1-3; v_gene: TRBV4-3; CDR3nt: TGCGCCCGCAGCCAAGACGGGGGGGGCCCTGGAAACACCATATATTTT; CDR3aa: CARSQDGGGPGNTIYF
abundance: NA; d_gene: NA; j_gene: TRBJ1-5; v_gene: TRBV3-1/TRBV3-2; CDR3nt: TGTGCCAGCAGCCAGACGGGGGGCGCGGTTGGGCAGCCCCAGCATTTT; CDR3aa: CASSQTGGAVGQPQHF
abundance: NA; d_gene: NA; j_gene: TRBJ1-5; v_gene: TRBV5-1; CDR3nt: TGCGCCAGCTCGGAACTTAGCAATCAGCCCCAGCATTTT; CDR3aa: CASSELSNQPQHF
abundance: NA; d_gene: TRBD1; j_gene: TRBJ1-2; v_gene: TRBV4-3; CDR3nt: TGCGCCAGCAGCACTAGGACAGGGGGTGTTGAAGGCTACACCTTC; CDR3aa: CASSTRTGGVEGYTF
abundance: once; d_gene: TRBD2; j_gene: TRBJ2-1; v_gene: TRBV11-3; CDR3nt: TGTGCCAGCAGACAGCGGGGGGCCGACAATGAGCAGTTCTTC; CDR3aa: CASRQRGADNEQFF
abundance: NA; d_gene: NA; j_gene: TRBJ1-4; v_gene: TRBV10-3; CDR3nt: TGTGCCATCAGTGAGGGGGCGCAGAATGAAAAACTGTTTTTT; CDR3aa: CAISEGAQNEKLFF
abundance: NA; d_gene: TRBD1; j_gene: TRBJ2-5; v_gene: TRBV2; CDR3nt: TGTGCCAGCTCCGCGGACAGGGGGCAAGGGGCCCAGTACTTC; CDR3aa: CASSADRGQGAQYF
abundance: NA; d_gene: TRBD2; j_gene: TRBJ2-3; v_gene: TRBV4-3; CDR3nt: TGCGCCAGCCGACTAGCGGGGACAGATACGCAGTATTTT; CDR3aa: CASRLAGTDTQYF
abundance: NA; d_gene: NA; j_gene: TRBJ1-5; v_gene: TRBV6-5; CDR3nt: TGTGCCAGCAGTCGGACAGCTAACAATCAGCCCCAGCATTTT; CDR3aa: CASSRTANNQPQHF
abundance: few; d_gene: NA; j_gene: TRBJ1-5; v_gene: TRBV28; CDR3nt: TGTGCCAGCAGTTTACAGCTAAATCAGCCCCAGCATTTT; CDR3aa: CASSLQLNQPQHF
abundance: once; d_gene: NA; j_gene: TRBJ1-5; v_gene: TRBV30; CDR3nt: TGTGCCTGGAGTGGGGGGGTAGGCGTTAGCAATCAGCCCCAGCATTTT; CDR3aa: CAWSGGVGVSNQPQHF
abundance: NA; d_gene: NA; j_gene: TRBJ2-7; v_gene: TRBV6-4; CDR3nt: TGTGCCACTTGTAACCGGGACTTCCTAGAAGAGCAGTACTTC; CDR3aa: CATCNRDFLEEQYF
abundance: NA; d_gene: NA; j_gene: TRBJ2-7; v_gene: TRBV19; CDR3nt: TGTGCCAGTAGGGGCAGGGGGGACTCCTACGAGCAGTACTTC; CDR3aa: CASRGRGDSYEQYF
abundance: NA; d_gene: NA; j_gene: TRBJ1-6; v_gene: TRBV2; CDR3nt: TGTGCCAGCAGTATCGGGACAAGTAGTTCACCCCTCCACTTT; CDR3aa: CASSIGTSSSPLHF
abundance: NA; d_gene: NA; j_gene: TRBJ2-7; v_gene: TRBV2; CDR3nt: TGTGCCAGCGAACAGGGAAATAGATTTAGCTCCTACGAGCAGTACTTC; CDR3aa: CASEQGNRFSSYEQYF
abundance: NA; d_gene: NA; j_gene: TRBJ2-7; v_gene: TRBV6-4; CDR3nt: TGTGCCAGCAGTGACTCGGAGACAGGATACGAGCAGTACTTC; CDR3aa: CASSDSETGYEQYF
abundance: NA; d_gene: TRBD2; j_gene: TRBJ2-3; v_gene: TRBV14; CDR3nt: TGTGCCAGCAGCACCAGGACTAGCGGGGGCCTTAGCACAGATACGCAGTATTTT; CDR3aa: CASSTRTSGGLSTDTQYF
abundance: few; d_gene: NA; j_gene: TRBJ1-1; v_gene: TRBV5-1; CDR3nt: TGCGCCAGCCGAGGGACCGATAACACTGAAGCTTTCTTT; CDR3aa: CASRGTDNTEAFF
abundance: NA; d_gene: TRBD1; j_gene: TRBJ2-5; v_gene: TRBV5-1; CDR3nt: TGCGCCAGCAGCCCCCAGGGACAGAAAGAGACCCAGTACTTC; CDR3aa: CASSPQGQKETQYF
abundance: NA; d_gene: NA; j_gene: TRBJ2-2; v_gene: TRBV7-9; CDR3nt: TGTGCCAGCAGCTCCCCAAGCTATCACACCGGGGAGCTGTTTTTT; CDR3aa: CASSSPSYHTGELFF
abundance: NA; d_gene: NA; j_gene: TRBJ2-6; v_gene: TRBV5-1; CDR3nt: TGCGCCAGCAGCTTGGGAGGCCCTGGGGCCAACGTCCTGACTTTC; CDR3aa: CASSLGGPGANVLTF
abundance: NA; d_gene: TRBD2; j_gene: TRBJ2-5; v_gene: TRBV9; CDR3nt: TGTGCCAGCAGCGTAGGGATGGTAGCGGGGGCAGAGACCCAGTACTTC; CDR3aa: CASSVGMVAGAETQYF
abundance: NA; d_gene: TRBD1; j_gene: TRBJ1-2; v_gene: TRBV6-6; CDR3nt: TGTGCCAGCAGTTACGGGACAGGGACCTATGGCTACACCTTC; CDR3aa: CASSYGTGTYGYTF
abundance: NA; d_gene: NA; j_gene: TRBJ2-1; v_gene: TRBV7-9; CDR3nt: TGTGCCAGCAGCACTGGACAGCTTCTGGGGGATGAGCAGTTCTTC; CDR3aa: CASSTGQLLGDEQFF
abundance: NA; d_gene: NA; j_gene: TRBJ2-4; v_gene: TRBV21-1; CDR3nt: TGTGCCGGCCCCGGCGCTAGCGGGGGGATAATAGCCAAAAACATTCAGTACTTC; CDR3aa: CAGPGASGGIIAKNIQYF
abundance: NA; d_gene: NA; j_gene: TRBJ2-7; v_gene: TRBV5-4; CDR3nt: TGTGCCAGCAGCTTGGCCTTGGGAGACTACGAGCAGTACTTC; CDR3aa: CASSLALGDYEQYF
abundance: NA; d_gene: NA; j_gene: TRBJ2-5; v_gene: TRBV29-1; CDR3nt: TGCAGCGTTGCAAGGGGATCGGCAGAGACCCAGTACTTC; CDR3aa: CSVARGSAETQYF
abundance: NA; d_gene: TRBD2; j_gene: TRBJ2-1; v_gene: TRBV4-2; CDR3nt: TGTGCCAGCAGCCAAGATAGTAGCGGGGGGGCACGGAATGAGCAGTTCTTC; CDR3aa: CASSQDSSGGARNEQFF
abundance: NA; d_gene: TRBD2; j_gene: TRBJ2-7; v_gene: TRBV5-1; CDR3nt: TGCGCCAGCAGCTTAACTAGCGCCAGCTCCTACGAGCAGTACTTC; CDR3aa: CASSLTSASSYEQYF
abundance: NA; d_gene: TRBD1; j_gene: TRBJ2-5; v_gene: TRBV11-3; CDR3nt: TGTGCCAGCAGCTCCACAGGGGGCGGAGAGACCCAGTACTTC; CDR3aa: CASSSTGGGETQYF
abundance: NA; d_gene: NA; j_gene: TRBJ2-3; v_gene: TRBV7-2; CDR3nt: TGTGCCAGCAGCTTAGGGGACACCACAGATACGCAGTATTTT; CDR3aa: CASSLGDTTDTQYF
abundance: NA; d_gene: TRBD1; j_gene: TRBJ2-3; v_gene: TRBV2; CDR3nt: TGTGCCAGCAGGGCTAAGGGACAGTTGAACACAGATACGCAGTATTTT; CDR3aa: CASRAKGQLNTDTQYF
abundance: NA; d_gene: NA; j_gene: TRBJ2-5; v_gene: TRBV12-3/TRBV12-4; CDR3nt: TGTGCCAGCACCATCGAGGGGGTAGAGACCCAGTACTTC; CDR3aa: CASTIEGVETQYF
abundance: NA; d_gene: TRBD1; j_gene: TRBJ1-2; v_gene: TRBV6-5; CDR3nt: TGTGCCAGCCAGGAGGGACAGAGTTACTATGGCTACACCTTC; CDR3aa: CASQEGQSYYGYTF
abundance: NA; d_gene: NA; j_gene: TRBJ1-1; v_gene: TRBV27; CDR3nt: TGTGCCAGCAGTTTAAAGGGCGGGGGCAGGGTGACGAACACTGAAGCTTTCTTT; CDR3aa: CASSLKGGGRVTNTEAFF
abundance: NA; d_gene: TRBD1; j_gene: TRBJ1-1; v_gene: TRBV5-5; CDR3nt: TGTGCCAGCACTCTAGGGACAGGGGTTGGCACTGAAGCTTTCTTT; CDR3aa: CASTLGTGVGTEAFF
abundance: NA; d_gene: NA; j_gene: TRBJ2-3; v_gene: TRBV5-4; CDR3nt: TGTGCCAGCAGCCAGCTAGAGTCCTCTAGCACAGATACGCAGTATTTT; CDR3aa: CASSQLESSSTDTQYF
abundance: NA; d_gene: NA; j_gene: TRBJ1-6; v_gene: TRBV3-1/TRBV3-2; CDR3nt: TGTGCCAGCAGCGGCGCAGGGGCGAAGACCTATAATTCACCCCTCCACTTT; CDR3aa: CASSGAGAKTYNSPLHF
abundance: NA; d_gene: NA; j_gene: TRBJ1-2; v_gene: TRBV2; CDR3nt: TGTGCCAGCAGTGAATGGGTGGTAGAAGGAGGCTACACCTTC; CDR3aa: CASSEWVVEGGYTF
abundance: NA; d_gene: NA; j_gene: TRBJ2-5; v_gene: TRBV5-5; CDR3nt: TGTGCCAGCAGCTTGAGTACAGAGACCCAGTACTTC; CDR3aa: CASSLSTETQYF
abundance: few; d_gene: NA; j_gene: TRBJ1-2; v_gene: TRBV7-9; CDR3nt: TGTGCCAGCAGCTTAGGTGGACAGAACTATGGCTACACCTTC; CDR3aa: CASSLGGQNYGYTF
abundance: NA; d_gene: NA; j_gene: TRBJ1-3; v_gene: TRBV9; CDR3nt: TGTGCCAGCAGCGTTGGGCGCGGGCAGGGGACATGGAGGGGCGAGTTTGAGACCATATATTTT; CDR3aa: CASSVGRGQGTWRGEFETIYF
abundance: NA; d_gene: TRBD1; j_gene: TRBJ2-2; v_gene: TRBV7-3; CDR3nt: TGTGCCAGCAGCCCTAATACAGGGGCCGGGGAGCTGTTTTTT; CDR3aa: CASSPNTGAGELFF
abundance: NA; d_gene: TRBD1; j_gene: TRBJ2-7; v_gene: TRBV7-9; CDR3nt: TGTGCCAGCAGCCGGGACAGGGTGGGGTACGAGCAGTACTTC; CDR3aa: CASSRDRVGYEQYF
abundance: NA; d_gene: NA; j_gene: TRBJ1-5; v_gene: TRBV6-4; CDR3nt: TGTGCCAGCAGTGATTTCGCAGGGGTCGGTCAGCCCCAGCATTTT; CDR3aa: CASSDFAGVGQPQHF
abundance: NA; d_gene: NA; j_gene: TRBJ2-7; v_gene: TRBV9; CDR3nt: TGTGCCAGCAGCCCCCCCTCCTTGGACGAGCAGTACTTC; CDR3aa: CASSPPSLDEQYF
abundance: NA; d_gene: NA; j_gene: TRBJ2-5; v_gene: TRBV7-3; CDR3nt: TGTGCCAGCAGCTTAGACCCCGGATCAGAGACCCAGTACTTC; CDR3aa: CASSLDPGSETQYF
abundance: NA; d_gene: NA; j_gene: TRBJ2-6; v_gene: TRBV4-1; CDR3nt: TGCGCCAGCAGCCAAGTCGACAGTTCTGGGGCCAACGTCCTGACTTTC; CDR3aa: CASSQVDSSGANVLTF
abundance: NA; d_gene: NA; j_gene: TRBJ2-2; v_gene: TRBV7-3; CDR3nt: TGTGCCAGCAGCTTAGACGTCGGGGAGCTGTTTTTT; CDR3aa: CASSLDVGELFF
abundance: NA; d_gene: TRBD2; j_gene: TRBJ2-7; v_gene: TRBV9; CDR3nt: TGTGCCAGCAGCGTAGATCCGAGCGGGGCCTACGAGCAGTACTTC; CDR3aa: CASSVDPSGAYEQYF